Each of the 28 T cell receptor beta chains below was sequenced from the same sample in a study of shared clonotypes between healthy human individuals. Sequenced by immunoSEQ multiplex PCR; TCRdb stores in-frame clones only, minus some. This table holds 400,000 to 500,000 clones, 76% found once. Sequences were obtained from PBMCs. Every receptor here comes from a woman in her forties in good health. Some clones in this sample may be carry-over from other donors' samples.

This clone was picked up one time. The rearrangement uses TRBV6-5 and TRBJ1-2; no clear D gene. Germline V gene lookup returns CDR1 MNHEY and CDR2 SVGAGI. V dropped 5 bases and J dropped 4 bases, with 17 bases sitting between them. This CDR3 has 15 residues. The CDR3 region has the DNA TGTGCCAGCAGTCCACTGACCCTGCCACTCTATGGCTACACCTTC. It is translated as CASSPLTLPLYGYTF.

The chain couples TRBV5-1 to TRBJ1-1, with no clear D. This CDR3 spans 13 amino acids. V was trimmed by 0 bases and J by 7 bases, leaving 10 bases between them. Germline CDR1 is SGHRS and CDR2 is YFSETQ. The CDR3 DNA sequence: TGCGCCAGCAGCTTGGCCGGCAGTTTTGAAGCTTTCTTT. This encodes CASSLAGSFEAFF.

The chain recombines TRBV5-1 with TRBJ1-2; 11 nucleotides line up with TRBD1. Trimming cost V 7 bases and J 6 bases; bases outside gene matches: 17. Germline CDR1 SGHRS, CDR2 YFSETQ. The CDR3 runs 17 residues. This chain's CDR3 is CASGTNPRDRGEDGYTF. CDR3 in DNA: TGCGCCAGCGGGACCAACCCGCGGGACAGGGGGGAGGATGGCTACACCTTC. The full variable domain, in which reference TRBV5-1 and TRBJ1-2 provide the parts outside the CDR3, is KAGVTQTPRYLIKTRGQQVTLSCSPISGHRSVSWYQQTPGQGLQFLFEYFSETQRNKGNFPGRFSGRQFSNSRSEMNVSTLELGDSALYLCASGTNPRDRGEDGYTFGSGTRLTVV.

The V and J genes are TRBV29-1 and TRBJ2-3; 10 bases align to TRBD2. Trimming removed 8 bases from V and 4 bases from J; junction bases left unmatched: 12. From germline, CDR1 is SQVTM and CDR2 ANQGSEA. CDR3 size: 15 residues. This CDR3 reads CSSRGTSDVADTQYF. The CDR3 bases are TGCAGCTCGAGGGGGACTAGCGACGTGGCAGATACGCAGTATTTT.

The chain uses TRBV7-2 and TRBJ1-2, with D tentatively TRBD1 (5 bases). The ends were cut back, 1 base at V and 4 bases at J, with 7 bases in the middle. The CDR3 has 13 residues. The germline V gene has CDR1 SGHTA and CDR2 FQGNSA. The CDR3 sequence is CASSLGGFYGYTF. The CDR3 DNA sequence: TGTGCCAGCAGCTTAGGGGGGTTCTATGGCTACACCTTC. The full variable domain, in which reference TRBV7-2 and TRBJ1-2 provide the parts outside the CDR3, is GAGVSQSPSNKVTEKGKDVELRCDPISGHTALYWYRQSLGQGLEFLIYFQGNSAPDKSGLPSDRFSAERTGGSVSTLTIQRTQQEDSAVYLCASSLGGFYGYTFGSGTRLTVV.

This clone was seen a single time. This chain connects TRBV10-2 to TRBJ1-1; 7 bases are a match to TRBD1. This CDR3 has 14 residues. CDR1 WSHSY and CDR2 SAAADI come from the germline V gene. The V and J ends lost 6 bases and 7 bases, in that order; junction bases with no gene match: 11. CDR3 loop: CASRFAGPGGEAFF. CDR3 coding DNA: TGCGCCAGCAGGTTCGCAGGGCCAGGGGGTGAAGCTTTCTTT.

This sequence joins TRBV15 and TRBJ2-5, with TRBD2 matching 7 bases. With 0 bases clipped from V and 1 base from J, the junction kept 11 bases outside the gene matches. Germline CDR1 reads LNHNV; CDR2 reads YYDKDF (reference sequence). CDR3 length: 18 residues. Written as DNA, the CDR3 is TGTGCCACCAGCAGAGATAGGAGCGCGGGAGCGTTCCAAGAGACCCAGTACTTC. This sequence encodes CATSRDRSAGAFQETQYF.

The chain joins TRBV5-1 to TRBJ1-1; maybe TRBD1 (6 bases). The germline V gene has CDR1 SGHRS and CDR2 YFSETQ. The CDR3 consists of 14 residues. V lost 0 bases and J 9 bases, leaving 15 bases between the germline ends. In nucleotides, the CDR3 is TGCGCCAGCAGCTTGGACAGGGAAAGGGCTAAAGCTTTCTTT. The encoded protein is CASSLDRERAKAFF.

V and J are TRBV7-9 and TRBJ2-3; TRBD2 agrees at 11 bases. The V segment lost 5 bases and the J segment 3 bases; nucleotides outside the gene matches: 7. Germline assignment: CDR1 SEHNR and CDR2 FQNEAQ (reference sequence). CDR3 length: 16 amino acids. The CDR3 DNA reads as TGTGCCAGCAGCATTCGACTAGCGGGATCTACAGATACGCAGTATTTT. This sequence encodes CASSIRLAGSTDTQYF.

The sample holds a few counts of this clone. It differs at one base from a far larger clone, so likely a read error. The sample has other DNA sequences that encode this CDR3 too. The rearrangement joins TRBV2 to TRBJ2-7, with 11 bases lining up with TRBD1. CDR3 length: 14 residues. V gave up 5 bases and J gave up 6 bases; unmatched junction bases: 6. Germline-derived CDR1 and CDR2 are SNHLY and FYNNEI. The CDR3 DNA follows: TGTGCCAGCAGTAGGACCGGGACAGGGGGCGAGCAGTACTTC. This codes for CASSRTGTGGEQYF.

The CDR3 coding sequence is TGTGCCAGCAGGCGGAATTTTAAAGAGACCCAGTACTTC. Translating gives CASRRNFKETQYF. The rearrangement links TRBV25-1 to TRBJ2-5; D gene ambiguous. This CDR3 has 13 residues. Deletions cut 6 bases from V and 3 bases from J, with 11 bases between. Germline CDR1 MGHDK, CDR2 SYGVNS.

The V gene is TRBV6-5, the J gene TRBJ2-6, with TRBD1 matching over 7 bases. Germline V gives CDR1 MNHEY, CDR2 SVGAGI. This CDR3 has 15 residues. V trimming: 6 bases; J trimming: 1 base; junction bases outside the gene matches: 3. CDR3 residues: CASSQTGSGANVLTF. Written as DNA, the CDR3 is TGTGCCAGCAGCCAGACAGGGTCTGGGGCCAACGTCCTGACTTTC.

This clone appeared once. V is TRBV29-1 and J is TRBJ1-2; D ambiguous. The CDR3 sequence is 11 residues long. Germline CDR1 reads SQVTM; CDR2 reads ANQGSEA. Deletions cut 7 bases from V and 6 bases from J, with 12 bases between. CDR3 DNA sequence: TGCAGCGCGATCCGGGAGAATGGCTACACCTTC. It codes for CSAIRENGYTF.

The chain combines TRBV6-1 with TRBJ2-7; D call uncertain. The length of the CDR3 is 15 residues. Trimming pared 7 bases from V and 4 bases from J, leaving 20 bases between. Germline CDR1 MNHNS, CDR2 SASEGT. CDR3 sequence reads: CASTVGSAARYEQYF. Written as DNA, the CDR3 is TGTGCCAGCACGGTTGGCTCAGCCGCCAGGTACGAGCAGTACTTC.

This clone has a single count. The chain joins TRBV5-6 to TRBJ2-5; D not resolved. The J call could be wrong; TRBJ2-7 is a better fit for the DNA end. This CDR3 has 12 amino acids. CDR1 SGHDT and CDR2 YYEEEE come from the germline V gene. CDR3 sequence: CASSFLTYEQYF. CDR3 nucleotide sequence: TGTGCCAGCAGCTTTCTAACCTACGAGCAGTACTTC.

The V gene is TRBV27, the J gene TRBJ2-5, with a tentative D call TRBD2 (5 bases). Germline CDR1 MNHEY, CDR2 SMNVEV (reference sequence). V was trimmed by 5 bases and J by 3 bases, leaving 10 bases between them. The CDR3 totals 13 residues. The CDR3: CASSESREETQYF. CDR3 bases: TGTGCCAGCAGTGAATCGCGGGAAGAGACCCAGTACTTC.

J is TRBJ2-3 and V is TRBV19, with D perhaps matching TRBD1 (5 bases). CDR1 and CDR2 (germline): LNHDA, SQIVND (reference sequence). The CDR3 spans 14 residues. Trimming took off 5 bases at V and 5 bases at J, with 14 bases between the two ends. CDR3 protein: CASSSQGRVDTQYF. DNA of the CDR3: TGTGCCAGTAGTTCCCAGGGTAGGGTAGATACGCAGTATTTT.

V usage is TRBV28 and J usage is TRBJ1-2; D is undetermined. Trimming pared 6 bases from V and 6 bases from J, leaving 14 bases between. This CDR3 region has 13 residues. CDR1 is MDHEN, CDR2 SYDVKM, per germline. CDR3 residues: CASRSRPSDGYTF. In DNA, the CDR3 is TGTGCCAGCAGGTCAAGGCCGTCCGATGGCTACACCTTC.

Note on this clone: A much larger clone differs by one base, so this may be a read error. The chain links TRBV29-1 to TRBJ1-1; possible D gene TRBD1, 5 bases. Germline V gene sequence: CDR1 SQVTM, CDR2 ANQGSEA. The CDR3 runs 14 residues. V was clipped by 4 bases and J by 4 bases, with 16 bases between them. CDR3 sequence: CSVVNPGMSTEAFF. The CDR3 DNA follows: TGCAGCGTTGTTAATCCAGGGATGAGCACTGAAGCTTTCTTT.

The rearrangement links TRBV19 to TRBJ1-1; D may be TRBD1 (5 bases). Germline V gives CDR1 LNHDA, CDR2 SQIVND (reference sequence). V was clipped by 6 bases and J by 0 bases, with 11 bases between them. The CDR3 runs 14 residues. The CDR3 reads CASRGDLLNTEAFF. CDR3 DNA sequence: TGTGCCAGTAGAGGGGACTTATTGAACACTGAAGCTTTCTTT.

The chain uses TRBV30 and TRBJ2-3; D is undetermined. The germline V and J ends were trimmed by 0 bases and 8 bases, with 12 bases remaining between them. The V gene's germline CDR1 is GTSNPN and CDR2 SVGIG (reference sequence). The CDR3 is made up of 13 amino acids. CDR3 coding DNA: TGTGCCTGGAGTGTATTCGGAGTGGGTACGCAGTATTTT. Amino acid sequence: CAWSVFGVGTQYF.

The chain has TRBV19 and TRBJ1-5, with D unresolved. Germline lookup yields CDR1 LNHDA and CDR2 SQIVND (reference sequence). V was clipped by 5 bases and J by 3 bases, with 5 bases between them. There are 12 residues in the CDR3. The CDR3 DNA reads TGTGCCAGTAGTCCCCCCAATCAGCCCCAGCATTTT. Translation: CASSPPNQPQHF.

The chain is built from TRBV5-1 and TRBJ2-7, with D uncertain. CDR1 and CDR2 (germline): SGHRS, YFSETQ. CDR3 length: 14 residues. Trimming cost V 0 bases and J 3 bases, with 10 bases left between them. CDR3 region: CASSLDPSVYEQYF. Written as DNA, the CDR3 is TGCGCCAGCAGCTTGGATCCCTCCGTCTACGAGCAGTACTTC.

The chain's CDR3 is CASSLDFSTSAGSYTF. The CDR3 coding sequence is TGTGCCAGCAGCTTAGATTTTTCGACATCCGCTGGTAGCTACACCTTC. The V and J genes are TRBV7-9 and TRBJ1-2; D ambiguous. The CDR3 is 16 residues long. Trimming removed 1 base at V and 9 bases at J, with 21 bases between. Looked up from germline, CDR1 is SEHNR and CDR2 is FQNEAQ (reference sequence).

The chain recombines TRBV19 with TRBJ1-5, with D unresolved. The CDR3 runs 13 residues. The germline V gene has CDR1 LNHDA and CDR2 SQIVND (reference sequence). With 1 base removed from V and 6 bases from J, the gap between germline ends came to 7 bases. The DNA of the CDR3 is TGTGCCAGTAGTATAGCCGTGGGTCAGCCCCAGCATTTT. Encoded protein: CASSIAVGQPQHF.

This chain joins TRBV5-6 and TRBJ2-1; 9 bases fit TRBD2. The CDR3 has 15 residues. Unmatched junction bases numbered 4, after V lost 5 bases and J lost 1 base. CDR1 SGHDT and CDR2 YYEEEE come from the germline V gene. CDR3 DNA: TGTGCCAGCAGACCTAGCGGGGCTTCCTACAATGAGCAGTTCTTC. Its translation: CASRPSGASYNEQFF.

V usage is TRBV11-2 and J usage is TRBJ2-2; D not resolved. In germline, CDR1 is SGHAT, CDR2 FQNNGV. V was trimmed by 5 bases and J by 6 bases, leaving 13 bases between them. CDR3 length: 14 amino acids. In DNA form, the CDR3 reads TGTGCCAGCAGCCATATCCCCTCCGCCGGGGAGCTGTTTTTT. It specifies CASSHIPSAGELFF.

The genes are TRBV7-8 and TRBJ2-1; TRBD2 matches 11 bases. The J segment lost 8 bases and the V segment lost 3 bases, leaving 3 bases of the junction unmatched. CDR1 SGHVS and CDR2 FQNEAQ come from the germline V gene. The CDR3 is made up of 14 amino acids. CDR3 sequence reads: CASSFRLAGYEQFF. The CDR3 DNA reads as TGTGCCAGCAGCTTTAGACTAGCGGGATATGAGCAGTTCTTC.